These T cell receptor beta chains were read from a single sample in a study of cytomegalovirus exposure and HLA in healthy donors. Only in-frame clones appear in the TCRdb table, and some are missing; sequencing was by immunoSEQ multiplex PCR. The sample lists 110,000 or so clones, over 55% seen once, with roughly 8.3% in the top ten. The sequencing sample was made of PBMCs. These TCRs come from a young man in good health and CMV-seropositive. CDR3s include the opening cysteine and the closing phenylalanine or tryptophan. A D gene is named only where the DNA matches it firmly. Size is omitted from some rows. Given values are once, few, many or a class for expanded clones.

d_gene	abundance	j_gene	v_gene	CDR3nt	CDR3aa
TRBD2	few	TRBJ2-1	TRBV7-9	TGTGCCAGCAGCTTACAAGTATTGGTGGGGACTAGCCCCTCCAATGAGCAGTTCTTC	CASSLQVLVGTSPSNEQFF
-	-	TRBJ1-1	TRBV4-2	TGTGCCAGCAGCCAAGCCCACAACATGAACACTGAAGCTTTCTTT	CASSQAHNMNTEAFF
-	-	TRBJ2-5	TRBV18	TGTGCCAGCTCATCTTCTCCGACAGGATCCCAAGAGACCCAGTACTTC	CASSSSPTGSQETQYF
-	-	TRBJ1-3	TRBV11-3	TGTGCCAGCAGCTTGAGTCTTACAGGGTCTTCTGGAAACACCATATATTTT	CASSLSLTGSSGNTIYF
-	-	TRBJ2-3	TRBV5-8	TGTGCCAGCAGCACCACAGGGCAGGGGTTGGATACGCAGTATTTT	CASSTTGQGLDTQYF
-	few	TRBJ2-2	TRBV7-9	TGTGCCAGCAGCTTAGCCGTGGTAGCCGGGGAGCTGTTTTTT	CASSLAVVAGELFF
-	-	TRBJ1-4	TRBV15	TGTGCCACCAGCAGTCCCACAGGCCCAACTAATGAAAAACTGTTTTTT	CATSSPTGPTNEKLFF
-	-	TRBJ2-5	TRBV7-2	TGTGCCAGCAGCTTAGCGATAGGAGGACGAAAGACCCAGTACTTC	CASSLAIGGRKTQYF
TRBD1	-	TRBJ1-1	TRBV9	TGTGCCAGCAGCGCCGGGACAGGGGGTGTCAGTGCTGAAGCTTTCTTT	CASSAGTGGVSAEAFF
-	-	TRBJ2-1	TRBV19	TGTGCCAGTAGCCAGGGTGCCCCCTCCTACAATGAGCAGTTCTTC	CASSQGAPSYNEQFF
TRBD2	-	TRBJ2-7	TRBV5-1	TGCGCCAGCAGCTTGGGCGGGGGGTTATCCTACGAGCAGTACTTC	CASSLGGGLSYEQYF
TRBD2	-	TRBJ2-1	TRBV10-3	TGTGCCTTCGGCGGGGGGTCACTCAATGAGCAGTTCTTC	CAFGGGSLNEQFF
-	-	TRBJ2-7	TRBV5-1	TGCGCCAGCAGCTTGGAGGTCCCCACGGACTACGAGCAGTACTTC	CASSLEVPTDYEQYF
TRBD1	few	TRBJ1-2	TRBV28	TGTGCCAGCAGCCTTGGACAGGGGGCGGGCTACACCTTC	CASSLGQGAGYTF
-	-	TRBJ1-3	TRBV5-1	TGCGCCAGCGGAGGTGGAAACACCATATATTTT	CASGGGNTIYF
-	few	TRBJ2-3	TRBV4-1	TGCGCCAGCAGCCAACGTCGCGGGGACGGCACAGATACGCAGTATTTT	CASSQRRGDGTDTQYF
-	-	TRBJ1-5	TRBV19	TGTGCCAGTAGTATCCGGCAGGGATACCAGCCCCAGCATTTT	CASSIRQGYQPQHF
-	-	TRBJ2-2	TRBV11-3	TGTGCCAGCAGCCAATCGACAGTCTGGGGCACCGGGGAGCTGTTTTTT	CASSQSTVWGTGELFF
-	-	TRBJ2-3	TRBV5-1	TGCGCCAGCAGCCCGGACAGTTCTAGCACAGATACGCAGTATTTT	CASSPDSSSTDTQYF
-	-	TRBJ1-5	TRBV6-6	TGTGCCAGCAGTTGGGGACAATATAGCAATCAGCCCCAGCATTTT	CASSWGQYSNQPQHF
-	-	TRBJ2-1	TRBV25-1	TGTGCCAGCAGTGGCCGGGACTGGGGGTCTAATGAGCAGTTCTTC	CASSGRDWGSNEQFF
-	-	TRBJ1-1	TRBV9	TGTGCCAGCAGCGTAGGTATGAACACTGAAGCTTTCTTT	CASSVGMNTEAFF
-	-	TRBJ2-3	TRBV7-2	TGTGCCAGCAGCGGGGGCGACGAAGCAGATACGCAGTATTTT	CASSGGDEADTQYF
TRBD1	-	TRBJ2-3	TRBV4-1	TGCGCCAGCAGCCAAGTAGACAGGGGCACAGATACGCAGTATTTT	CASSQVDRGTDTQYF
-	-	TRBJ1-1	TRBV28	TGTGCCAGCACCTTGGGGGGAGTGGGCGCTGAAGCTTTCTTT	CASTLGGVGAEAFF
-	few	TRBJ2-1	TRBV6-4	TGTGCCAGCAGTGATTCCCTAGGATCCTACAATGAGCAGTTCTTC	CASSDSLGSYNEQFF
TRBD2	-	TRBJ2-1	TRBV11-3	TGTGCCAGCAGTTCTAAGACTAGCGGGGGAAATGAGCAGTTCTTC	CASSSKTSGGNEQFF
TRBD1	-	TRBJ1-1	TRBV29-1	TGCAGCGTTGAAGATGGAACAGGGGCTAGTGGAGCTTTCTTT	CSVEDGTGASGAFF
-	once	TRBJ1-1	TRBV29-1	TGCAGCGTGTGGGAGGGCAGGCGGGGGATGAACACTGAAGCTTTCTTT	CSVWEGRRGMNTEAFF
TRBD1	-	TRBJ1-2	TRBV2	TGTGCCAGCAGTGAGGACAGGGGTTATGGCTACACCTTC	CASSEDRGYGYTF